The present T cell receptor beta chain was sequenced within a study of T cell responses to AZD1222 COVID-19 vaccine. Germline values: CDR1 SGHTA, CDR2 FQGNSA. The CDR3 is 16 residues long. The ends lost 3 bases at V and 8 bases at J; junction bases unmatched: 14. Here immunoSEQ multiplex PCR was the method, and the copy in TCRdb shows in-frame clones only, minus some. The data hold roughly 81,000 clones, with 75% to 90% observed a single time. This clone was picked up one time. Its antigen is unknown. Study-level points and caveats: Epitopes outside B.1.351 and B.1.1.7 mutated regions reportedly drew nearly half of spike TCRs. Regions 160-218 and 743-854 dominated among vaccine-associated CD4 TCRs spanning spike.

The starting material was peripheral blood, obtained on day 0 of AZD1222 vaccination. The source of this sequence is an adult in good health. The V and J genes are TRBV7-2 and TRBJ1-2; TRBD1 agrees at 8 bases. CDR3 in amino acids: CASSFLIYRQGRGYTF. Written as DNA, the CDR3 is TGTGCCAGCAGCTTCCTAATTTACAGACAGGGGCGCGGCTACACCTTC.